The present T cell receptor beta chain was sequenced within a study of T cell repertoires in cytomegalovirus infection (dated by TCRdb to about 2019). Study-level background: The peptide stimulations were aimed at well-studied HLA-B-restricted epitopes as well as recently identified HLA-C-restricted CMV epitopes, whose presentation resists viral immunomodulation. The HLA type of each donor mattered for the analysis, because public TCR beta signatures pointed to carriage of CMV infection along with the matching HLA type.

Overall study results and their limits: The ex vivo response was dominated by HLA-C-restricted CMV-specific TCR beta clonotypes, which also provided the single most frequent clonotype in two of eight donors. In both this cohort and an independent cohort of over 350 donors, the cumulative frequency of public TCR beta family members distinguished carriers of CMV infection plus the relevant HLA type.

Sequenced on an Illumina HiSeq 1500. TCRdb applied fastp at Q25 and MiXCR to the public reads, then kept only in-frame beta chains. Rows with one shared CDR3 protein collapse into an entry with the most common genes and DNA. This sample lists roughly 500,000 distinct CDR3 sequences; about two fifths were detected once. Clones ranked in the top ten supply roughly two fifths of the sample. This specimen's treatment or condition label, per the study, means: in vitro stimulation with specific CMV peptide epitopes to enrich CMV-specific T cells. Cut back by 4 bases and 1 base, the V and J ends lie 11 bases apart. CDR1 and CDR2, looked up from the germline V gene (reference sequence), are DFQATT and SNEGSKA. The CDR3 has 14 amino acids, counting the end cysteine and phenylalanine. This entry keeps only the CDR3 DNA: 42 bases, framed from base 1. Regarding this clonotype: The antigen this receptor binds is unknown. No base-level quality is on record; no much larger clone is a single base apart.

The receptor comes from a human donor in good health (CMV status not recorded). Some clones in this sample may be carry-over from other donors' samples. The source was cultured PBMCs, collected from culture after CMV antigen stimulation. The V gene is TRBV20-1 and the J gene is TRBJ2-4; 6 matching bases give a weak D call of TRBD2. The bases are TGCAGTGCTATCTCAGGGAGGGCCAAAAACATTCAGTACTTC. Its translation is CSAISGRAKNIQYF.